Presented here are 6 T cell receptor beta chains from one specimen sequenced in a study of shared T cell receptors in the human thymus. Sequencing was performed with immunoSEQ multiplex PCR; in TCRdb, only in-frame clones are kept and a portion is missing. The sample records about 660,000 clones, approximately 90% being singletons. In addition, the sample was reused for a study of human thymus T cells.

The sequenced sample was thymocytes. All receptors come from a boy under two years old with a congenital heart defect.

CDR3 sequence (DNA): TGTGCCAGCAGTCAGACAGGGAGCCATAACTATGGCTACACCTTC. This translates into CASSQTGSHNYGYTF. The chain carries TRBV25-1 and TRBJ1-2; TRBD1 aligns across 7 bases. The CDR3 covers 15 residues. V lost 5 bases, J lost 1 base, and 7 bases stayed unmatched. CDR1 is MGHDK and CDR2 is SYGVNS in the germline V gene.

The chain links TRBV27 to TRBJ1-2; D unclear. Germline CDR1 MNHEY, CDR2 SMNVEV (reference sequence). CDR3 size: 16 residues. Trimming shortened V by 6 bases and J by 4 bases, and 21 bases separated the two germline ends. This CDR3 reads CASRSPSRGEGYGYTF. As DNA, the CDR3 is TGTGCCAGCAGGAGCCCCTCACGGGGTGAGGGCTATGGCTACACCTTC.

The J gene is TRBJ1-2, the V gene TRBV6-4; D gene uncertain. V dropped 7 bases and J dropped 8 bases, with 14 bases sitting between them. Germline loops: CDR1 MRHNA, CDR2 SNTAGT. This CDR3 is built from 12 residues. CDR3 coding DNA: TGTGCCAGCACCGACGGGGAGAAGGGCTACACCTTC. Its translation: CASTDGEKGYTF.

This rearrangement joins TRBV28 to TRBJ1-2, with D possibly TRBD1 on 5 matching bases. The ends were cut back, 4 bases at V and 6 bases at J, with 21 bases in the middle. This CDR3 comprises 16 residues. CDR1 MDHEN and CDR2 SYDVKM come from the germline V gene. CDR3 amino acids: CASSSYTFRRGDGYTF. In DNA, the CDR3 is TGTGCCAGCAGTTCCTATACATTCCGGAGGGGCGATGGCTACACCTTC.

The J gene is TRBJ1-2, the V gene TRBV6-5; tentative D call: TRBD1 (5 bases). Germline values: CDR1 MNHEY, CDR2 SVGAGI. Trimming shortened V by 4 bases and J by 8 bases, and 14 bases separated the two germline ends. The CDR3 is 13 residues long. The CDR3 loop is CASSSTQGGGYTF. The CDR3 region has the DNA TGTGCCAGCAGTTCCACCCAGGGAGGCGGCTACACCTTC.

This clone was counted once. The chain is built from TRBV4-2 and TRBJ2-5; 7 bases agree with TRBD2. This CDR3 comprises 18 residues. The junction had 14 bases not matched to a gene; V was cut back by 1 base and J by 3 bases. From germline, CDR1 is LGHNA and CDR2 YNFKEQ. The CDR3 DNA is TGTGCCAGCAGCCAAGTTTTCCCCCCGCGGGAGAAGGAAGAGACCCAGTACTTC. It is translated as CASSQVFPPREKEETQYF.